The TCR beta chain described here comes from a study of cytomegalovirus exposure and HLA in healthy donors (TCRdb year 2017). A note on the overall study: An earlier analysis of approximately 600 of the donors reported about 250 Gb of sequence data and around 120 million unique TCR beta sequences from about 200 million T cells. Approximately 310 gigabases of sequencing data and 70 million to 100 million unique TCR sequences made up an early release that covered under 750 HLA-typed donors. Of the approximately 400 genotyped donors, over 80% were placed in the genetic ancestry cluster associated with self-reported Caucasian donors. The study aimed to test whether cataloging public T cell receptors could reveal signatures of past pathogen exposure. The study profiled the T cell repertoires of hundreds of subjects by immunosequencing and related them to cytomegalovirus serostatus. A separate validation cohort of more than 100 different subjects was used in addition to the approximately 700-subject first cohort. High-throughput TCR immunosequencing, statistical association of individual TCRs with disease status, and machine learning were combined to predict cytomegalovirus infection status. A later analysis re-analyzed previously published TCR beta repertoires from 666 donors and added high-resolution HLA genotyping to study TCR occurrence patterns. Rather than drawing on any new phenotypic data, the later analysis identified candidate immune exposures from TCR beta sequences and the way those sequences occurred across donors. To decide whether each TCR beta V gene segment behaved as functional or pseudogenic, an earlier analysis of nearly 600 of the donors relied on high-throughput TCR beta sequencing. Donor age, sex, ethnicity and CMV serostatus were collected together with the repertoire data. In a later genetic analysis, genome-wide SNP genotypes for about 65% of the roughly 670 donors were used, and that subset was treated as a discovery cohort. All discovery cohort repertoires had been generated using a single sequencing platform. Class I and class II HLA loci were covered by the typing at four-digit resolution. The number of typed donors differed by locus: about 629-630 for A, B, C, DRB1 and DQB1; 522 for DQA1; approximately 600 for DPA1; and about 450 for DPB1. About five DR-DQ haplotypes were treated as single units for association and clustering because of strong linkage in the cohort. Among approximately 370 genotyped donors of the cohort, an average of about 240,000 unique TCR beta nucleotide sequences was sequenced per donor, of which 15% to 20% were non-productive. Results the study describes overall, beyond this receptor: In a later analysis, the rate of TCR association differed among HLA loci, with DRB1 alleles having the most associated TCRs and HLA-C alleles having the fewest. Three of the identified cytomegalovirus-associated TCR beta chains were confirmed in vitro to be specific for cytomegalovirus antigens. Strong co-occurrence of HLA alleles, especially DR and DQ, made assigning TCR associations to individual alleles difficult. The 87-base-pair reads could not distinguish some IMGT-functional V segments, including TRBV6-2 and TRBV6-3, so those segments were excluded. Several of the top co-occurrence clusters appeared to be linked to parvovirus B19, influenza, CMV and Epstein-Barr virus, according to a later analysis. According to the authors, the approach could potentially be generalized to other disease states and immunological phenotypes. V-gene and J-gene trimming of TCR beta chains was associated with a missense DCLRE1C variant in a later genetic analysis, and the association was replicated in an independent cohort. Cytomegalovirus status was reported to be diagnosed by the classifier with high specificity and sensitivity in both the original and validation cohorts. An earlier analysis of some 560 of the donors showed that most TCR beta V segments appeared in productive rearrangements either about 87% or about 30% of the time, which broadly matched IMGT annotations. This cohort had only TCR beta chains sequenced, and the lack of alpha or paired-chain data limited which features could be detected. Roughly uniform sequencing depth across donors was assumed in presence/absence analyses, although this assumption may not hold. In a later genetic analysis, fewer N-insertions in productive TCRs were reported among donors in an Asian-associated ancestry cluster than the approximately 630-donor mean. A total of around 150 TCR beta chains were listed by the study as associated with cytomegalovirus. CMV serostatus was the only immune exposure information available for the cohort. Specific HLA alleles were associated with 16,951 TCR beta sequences at a false discovery rate of 0.05 in a later analysis. The sequencing pipeline was judged likely to have produced a cluster of highly shared sequence variants as a technical artifact. Because HLA typing was unavailable for some donors at each locus, only the typed subset was used in association tests. In a later analysis, most CMV-associated TCR beta chains were found to appear HLA-restricted, with HLA associations seemingly driven largely by CMV exposure. Most TCR sequences were observed very rarely across donors, whereas some public TCRs were present in many individuals. In a later analysis, HLA-associated TCR beta chains showed more clonal expansion and lower generation probabilities than non-associated chains that were equally common. Because counts were too low, about 15 rarely observed V segments, including chromosome 9 orphons, were left out of the earlier analysis of approximately 580 of the donors. A further reported finding was that TCR beta sequences accurately predicted the HLA-A and HLA-B alleles for most subjects in the first cohort. Correlated functional status among segregating V segments might reflect linkage disequilibrium, but an unknown experimental factor could not be ruled out.

From its cysteine to its phenylalanine, the CDR3 spans 11 amino acids. The entry retains the CDR3 DNA only, 33 bases that are in frame from base 1. Looking up the germline V gene (reference sequence) yields CDR1 SGHNT and CDR2 YYREEE. V lost 2 bases and J lost 9 bases; the stretch between them is 7 bases long. The library was obtained by the immunoSEQ multiplex PCR assay. The multiplex PCR relied on a mix of 60 forward primers for TCR Vbeta segments and 13 reverse primers for TCR Jbeta segments. A multiplex PCR assay on genomic DNA amplified the CDR3 region of rearranged TCR beta genes. The Illumina HiSeq System was used to sequence the amplified TCR beta libraries as 87-base-pair reads. In the paper's pipeline: A later analysis tallied 75 million to 85 million unique TCR beta chains across the 660 or so repertoires, and about 10 million of those chains were shared by two or more donors. Raw reads were error-corrected and collapsed into unique sequences with a nearest-neighbor algorithm that merged closely related sequences to remove PCR and sequencing errors. CDR3 sequences were aligned to IMGT reference sequences to assign V, D and J gene segments. Each retained sequence needed at least a six-nucleotide match to both a V gene segment and a J gene segment. Rearrangements were classified as productive when the CDR3 lacked stop codons and remained in frame with V and J, and all other rearrangements were classified as non-productive. Following IMGT convention, CDR3 was defined as the stretch from the second conserved V-encoded cysteine up to the conserved J-encoded phenylalanine. Sequences without an unambiguous match to a single V gene segment were excluded from the earlier analysis of about 640 of the donors. In an earlier analysis of 587 of the donors, V segments were called functional above 56.7% productive rearrangements and were called segregating when the between-donor standard deviation exceeded 5%. A statistical classification framework was developed to diagnose cytomegalovirus status using the catalog of TCR beta chain sequences. In a later analysis, TCR nucleotide sequences were compared against IMGT/GENE-DB human TR gene sequences so that V and J genes could be assigned. In a later analysis, CDR3 sequences and most-parsimonious VDJ recombination scenarios were assigned using the TCRdist pipeline. In a later analysis, each TCR beta chain was defined by its CDR3 amino acid sequence together with its V-gene family, and reads lacking a unique V-gene family were excluded. As a way to deal with suspected cross-contamination and a sequencing artifact, a later analysis dropped 450 to 700 nucleotide sequences that were highly shared and had low generation probability. For each public chain, a later analysis derived a clonal expansion index from normalized ranks of inferred template counts within each repertoire. In a later analysis, generation probabilities were computed with a VDJ recombination model fitted to out-of-frame rearrangements, and the resulting probabilities were checked against IGoR. Hypergeometric tests were used in a later analysis to score TCR-TCR, TCR-HLA and TCR-CMV co-occurrence, with a repertoire-size bias correction applied to the TCR pairs. A later analysis estimated false discovery rates by permuting HLA or CMV assignments 20 times. In a later analysis, co-occurring TCRs were grouped using DBSCAN, with TCRdist sequence similarity added in when clustering inside HLA-allele-positive subsets. Repertoires with fewer than 30,000 or more than 120,000 public chains, plus five repertoires with anomalous nucleotide sharing, were excluded from co-occurrence clustering. Drawn from immuneACCESS, this table holds only the in-frame rearrangements with V and J called that TCRdb kept. Clones are partly lost; checked studies trace under half to an unresolved V gene and leave the rest unexplained. V and J calls and clone size are given by that table; D and trimming were obtained from the DNA. The table for this sample lists 85,000 to 130,000 clones; about four fifths of them were counted only once. The ten largest clones capture more than 3.5% of the sample.

The cohort comprised fewer than 700 healthy bone marrow donors. Cohort members were all nominally healthy when sampled, although unrecorded immune exposures were likely present. The donor was CMV seropositive and was included in the group of 250 to 350 seropositive cohort members. Each donor provided a peripheral blood sample, and peripheral blood mononuclear cells were used for TCR beta sequencing. The Qiagen DNeasy Blood Extraction Kit was used to extract genomic DNA from the blood cell samples. This clone was detected only once. Its cognate antigen has yet to be identified. Base qualities are missing; no much larger clone stands one base away.

The clonotype was recovered from a female donor in good health and CMV-seropositive. Rearrangement joined TRBV5-4 to TRBJ2-3, with the D segment identity uncertain. Sample: PBMCs. The nucleotide sequence is TGTGCCAGCAGCTTTCTAGGAACGCAGTATTTT. It specifies CASSFLGTQYF. Extended through the reference TRBV5-4 and TRBJ2-3 proteins, this CDR3 yields the full variable domain: ETGVTQSPTHLIKTRGQQVTLRCSSQSGHNTVSWYQQALGQGPQFIFQYYREEENGRGNFPPRFSGLQFPNYSSELNVNALELDDSALYLCASSFLGTQYFGPGTRLTVL.